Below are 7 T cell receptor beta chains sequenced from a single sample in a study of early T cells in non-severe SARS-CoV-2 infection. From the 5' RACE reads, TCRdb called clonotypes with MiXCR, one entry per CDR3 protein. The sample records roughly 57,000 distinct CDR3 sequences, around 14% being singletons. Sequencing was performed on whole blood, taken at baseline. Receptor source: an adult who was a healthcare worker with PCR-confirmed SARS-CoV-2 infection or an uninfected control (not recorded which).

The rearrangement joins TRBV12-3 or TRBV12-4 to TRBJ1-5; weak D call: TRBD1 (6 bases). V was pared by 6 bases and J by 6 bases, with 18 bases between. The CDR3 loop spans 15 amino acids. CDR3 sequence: CASSRARGGSQPQHF. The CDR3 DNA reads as TGTGCCAGCAGCCGAGCAAGGGGGGGCAGTCAGCCCCAGCATTTT.

In DNA form, the CDR3 reads TGTGCCAGCAGCTTAGCCGGGATGAACACTGAAGCTTTCTTT. It translates to CASSLAGMNTEAFF. This chain joins TRBV7-8 and TRBJ1-1; D is uncertain. CDR1 SGHVS and CDR2 FQNEAQ come from the germline V gene. This CDR3 is built from 14 residues. The ends were cut back, 0 bases at V and 0 bases at J, with 5 bases in the middle.

The CDR3 loop is CASRHGTAWGTTNEKLFF. The CDR3 DNA reads TGTGCCAGCAGACACGGGACAGCCTGGGGCACAACTAATGAAAAACTGTTTTTT. The rearrangement links TRBV6-5 to TRBJ1-4; 7 positions agree with TRBD1. The ends lost 6 bases at V and 0 bases at J; junction bases unmatched: 13. Per the germline V gene, CDR1 is MNHEY and CDR2 is SVGAGI. The CDR3 length is 18 residues.

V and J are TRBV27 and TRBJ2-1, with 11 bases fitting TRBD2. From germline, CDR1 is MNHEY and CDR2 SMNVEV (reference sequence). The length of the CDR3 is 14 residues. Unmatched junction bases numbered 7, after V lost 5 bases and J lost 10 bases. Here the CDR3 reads CASSAPGLAAEQFF. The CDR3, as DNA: TGTGCCAGCAGTGCCCCGGGACTAGCGGCCGAGCAGTTCTTC.

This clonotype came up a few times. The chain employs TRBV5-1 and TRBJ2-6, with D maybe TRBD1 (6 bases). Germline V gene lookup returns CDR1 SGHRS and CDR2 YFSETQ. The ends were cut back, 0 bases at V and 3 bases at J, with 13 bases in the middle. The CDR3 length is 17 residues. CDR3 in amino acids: CASSLGLGAHGANVLTF. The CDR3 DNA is TGCGCCAGCAGCTTGGGTCTGGGGGCGCATGGGGCCAACGTCCTGACTTTC.

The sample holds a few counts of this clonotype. The CDR3 nucleotides read TGCAGCGTTGATCAGGGACTAAGCTCTGGAAACACCATATATTTT. It specifies CSVDQGLSSGNTIYF. V and J are TRBV29-1 and TRBJ1-3, with TRBD1 as a possible D gene (5 bases). Looked up from germline, CDR1 is SQVTM and CDR2 is ANQGSEA. The CDR3 sequence is 15 residues long. The V and J ends lost 3 bases and 0 bases respectively, with 12 bases between them. Using reference TRBV29-1 and TRBJ1-3 for the parts outside the CDR3, the full variable domain is SAVISQKPSRDICQRGTSLTIQCQVDSQVTMMFWYRQQPGQSLTLIATANQGSEATYESGFVIDKFPISRPNLTFSTLTVSNMSPEDSSIYLCSVDQGLSSGNTIYFGEGSWLTVV.

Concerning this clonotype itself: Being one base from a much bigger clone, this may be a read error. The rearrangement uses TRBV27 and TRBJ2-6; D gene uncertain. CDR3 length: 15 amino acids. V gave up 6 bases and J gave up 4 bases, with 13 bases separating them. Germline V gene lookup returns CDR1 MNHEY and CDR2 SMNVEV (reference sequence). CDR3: CASSRSPEGANVLTF. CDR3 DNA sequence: TGTGCCAGCAGCCGCTCCCCCGAGGGGGCCAACGTCCTGACTTTC.